Listed below are T cell receptor beta chains from one sample, sequenced in a study of graft-versus-host responses after intestinal transplantation. The method was immunoSEQ multiplex PCR; TCRdb's version includes in-frame clones alone and lacks a portion of them. The sample includes under 20,000 clones, roughly 86% of them seen just once. Sequenced material: PBMCs, taken more than 220 days after intestinal transplant. The receptors here all came from a human patient who received an intestinal transplant, so some T cells may come from the graft donor. Both conserved end residues are part of each CDR3. A D gene is named only where the DNA matches it firmly. Clone sizes are given selectively: once, few, many, or a class where the clone is expanded.

d_call j_call v_call clone_size cdr3_aa cdr3_nt
TRBD1 TRBJ2-5 TRBV6-1 NA CASRGQGAPGETQYF TGTGCCAGCAGAGGACAGGGGGCGCCGGGAGAGACCCAGTACTTC
TRBD1 TRBJ2-5 TRBV5-5 few CASSSVRGPGETQYF TGTGCCAGCAGTTCCGTCAGGGGGCCGGGGGAGACCCAGTACTTC
NA TRBJ1-5 TRBV11-2 NA CASSLGGEDSNQPQHF TGTGCCAGCAGCTTAGGGGGTGAGGATAGCAATCAGCCCCAGCATTTT
TRBD1 TRBJ2-5 TRBV11-3 NA CASRPQGREETQYF TGTGCCAGCAGGCCACAGGGGCGGGAAGAGACCCAGTACTTC
NA TRBJ1-5 TRBV6-5 once CASSYGQGQPQHF TGTGCCAGCAGTTATGGTCAGGGGCAGCCCCAGCATTTT
NA TRBJ1-4 TRBV7-9 once CASSVRGRSEKLFF TGTGCCAGCAGCGTAAGGGGTAGGAGTGAAAAACTGTTTTTT
TRBD1 TRBJ2-7 TRBV5-1 NA CASSFIGGSRGLHEQYF TGCGCCAGCAGCTTTATCGGCGGAAGCAGGGGGCTCCACGAGCAGTACTTC
TRBD2 TRBJ2-2 TRBV2 few CASLAGVNTGELFF TGTGCCAGTCTAGCGGGGGTCAACACCGGGGAGCTGTTTTTT
NA TRBJ1-6 TRBV11-3 NA CASTFGTSPLHF TGTGCCAGCACCTTCGGGACGTCACCCCTCCACTTT
TRBD2 TRBJ2-7 TRBV5-5 NA CASSDLSLAGGPDYEQYF TGTGCCAGCAGCGATCTTTCACTAGCGGGGGGGCCGGATTACGAGCAGTACTTC
NA TRBJ2-5 TRBV19 NA CASSEWGLGEQYF TGTGCCAGTAGTGAGTGGGGGCTGGGGGAGCAGTACTTC
TRBD1 TRBJ2-1 TRBV5-1 NA CASSYGTGGYNEQFF TGCGCCAGCAGCTATGGGACAGGGGGCTACAATGAGCAGTTCTTC
NA TRBJ2-2 TRBV5-1 NA CASSRETGIGELFF TGCGCCAGCAGCAGAGAAACAGGGATCGGGGAGCTGTTTTTT
TRBD2 TRBJ2-3 TRBV19 NA CASSMRAGGTDTQYF TGTGCCAGTAGTATGCGAGCGGGGGGTACAGATACGCAGTATTTT
TRBD1 TRBJ1-2 TRBV4-1 NA CASSQVPTGDYGYTF TGCGCCAGCAGCCAAGTACCTACAGGGGACTATGGCTACACCTTC
NA TRBJ1-6 TRBV6-5 NA CASSYSKIVNSPLHF TGTGCCAGCAGTTACTCGAAAATCGTCAATTCACCCCTCCACTTT
NA TRBJ1-1 TRBV19 NA CASGDLDGEAFF TGTGCCAGTGGGGATTTAGATGGTGAAGCTTTCTTT
NA TRBJ1-2 TRBV9 NA CASSAIEQSYTF TGTGCCAGCAGCGCAATCGAACAGAGCTACACCTTC
NA TRBJ2-1 TRBV4-1 NA CASSLGPNLYNEQFF TGCGCCAGCAGCCTCGGCCCCAACTTATACAATGAGCAGTTCTTC
NA TRBJ1-5 TRBV4-1 once CASSQDGLNQPQHF TGCGCCAGCAGCCAAGACGGACTCAATCAGCCCCAGCATTTT
NA TRBJ2-7 TRBV5-1 NA CASSTGGYEQYF TGCGCCAGCAGTACCGGGGGCTACGAGCAGTACTTC
NA TRBJ2-1 TRBV19 NA CASSIHWTTHPYNEQFF TGTGCCAGTAGTATTCATTGGACGACCCACCCATACAATGAGCAGTTCTTC
NA TRBJ2-7 TRBV5-5 NA CASRPQAQGGEQYF TGTGCCAGCAGACCGCAGGCGCAGGGGGGCGAGCAGTACTTC
TRBD1 TRBJ1-1 TRBV27 NA CATQGQSNTEAFF TGTGCCACCCAGGGACAGTCTAACACTGAAGCTTTCTTT
TRBD1 TRBJ2-7 TRBV4-2 NA CASSQTGGYEQYF TGTGCCAGCAGCCAGACAGGGGGCTACGAGCAGTACTTC
TRBD1 TRBJ1-6 TRBV5-8 NA CASSPGTGSSYNSPLHF TGTGCCAGCAGCCCCGGGACAGGGAGCTCCTATAATTCACCCCTCCACTTT
NA TRBJ2-5 TRBV11-2 NA CASSLVPGGETQYF TGTGCCAGCAGCCTAGTCCCTGGGGGAGAGACCCAGTACTTC
NA TRBJ2-1 TRBV10-2 NA CASSPGIRSSGEQFF TGCGCCAGCAGTCCCGGGATAAGGTCCTCGGGTGAGCAGTTCTTC
NA TRBJ2-7 TRBV13 NA CASSWGGTVSYEQYF TGTGCCAGCAGCTGGGGCGGGACTGTATCCTACGAGCAGTACTTC
NA TRBJ2-6 TRBV5-1 NA CASSLGSGANVLTF TGCGCCAGCAGCTTGGGATCTGGGGCCAACGTCCTGACTTTC
NA TRBJ2-7 TRBV11-2 NA CASSRQPEYSYEQYF TGTGCCAGCAGCCGACAGCCCGAGTACTCCTACGAGCAGTACTTC
TRBD2 TRBJ2-2 TRBV11-3 NA CASKEGLAANTGELFF TGTGCCAGCAAAGAGGGACTAGCGGCGAACACCGGGGAGCTGTTTTTT
NA TRBJ1-1 TRBV19 once CASSIDRWTNTEAFF TGTGCCAGTAGTATAGATCGGTGGACGAACACTGAAGCTTTCTTT
NA TRBJ2-7 TRBV6-6 once CASSHPGGVDEQYF TGTGCCAGCAGTCACCCCGGGGGAGTTGACGAGCAGTACTTC
NA TRBJ1-6 TRBV10-3 NA CAISRHSSYNSPLHF TGTGCCATCAGTAGACATAGCTCCTATAATTCACCCCTCCACTTT
TRBD1 TRBJ1-1 TRBV10-1 NA CASSEDRGRAFF TGCGCCAGCAGTGAAGACAGGGGCAGGGCTTTCTTT
TRBD2 TRBJ2-3 TRBV15 NA CATSRDGSGGAADTQYF TGTGCCACCAGCAGAGATGGAAGCGGGGGGGCCGCAGATACGCAGTATTTT